The rows below give T cell receptor beta chains drawn from one sample of a study of T cell repertoires in aging, cancer and after chemotherapy. TCRdb re-called the multiplex PCR reads through MiXCR, storing one row per CDR3 protein. Altogether 2,000 to 3,000 distinct CDR3 sequences are present, 58% being singletons, with the ten largest covering roughly 40%. The specimen sequenced was blood. Every receptor here comes from a human donor with a solid tumor. Both conserved end residues are part of each CDR3. The D gene is left open where the match is weak. Expanded clones are given a class, and other clones once, few, many or no size at all.

V gene	J gene	clone size	CDR3 length	D gene	CDR3 DNA	CDR3 protein
TRBV6-6	TRBJ1-4	few	16	TRBD1	TGTGCCAGCAGTCCGGGACAGGGGGTTTGGAATGAAAAACTGTTTTTT	CASSPGQGVWNEKLFF
TRBV7-9	TRBJ1-5	-	16	-	TGTGCCAGCAGCTTAGATGGGTGGGGGGTTAATCAGCCCCAGCATTTT	CASSLDGWGVNQPQHF
TRBV9	TRBJ2-1	-	11	-	TGTGCCAGCAGCGAGCCTGCTGAGCAGTTCTTC	CASSEPAEQFF
TRBV7-6	TRBJ2-7	-	15	TRBD1	TGTGCCAGCAGCTCCAGCGTCGGACAGGGGGGCGAGCAGTACTTC	CASSSSVGQGGEQYF
TRBV7-9	TRBJ2-1	-	14	TRBD2	TGTGCCAGCAGCCTCTGGCGGGGGGAAGGTGAGCAGTTCTTC	CASSLWRGEGEQFF
TRBV10-1	TRBJ2-3	-	14	-	TGCGCCAGCAGTGACGGCAGGGGAACAGATACGCAGTATTTT	CASSDGRGTDTQYF
TRBV5-4	TRBJ1-2	once	15	-	TGTGCCAGCAGCTTGGCCAACGGGGGTTGGTCTGGCTACACCTTC	CASSLANGGWSGYTF
TRBV19	TRBJ2-6	-	21	-	TGTGCCAGTACCATAGCCTCGCTGGCATACCACTACTACTCTGGGGTCAACGTCCTGACTTTC	CASTIASLAYHYYSGVNVLTF
TRBV4-3	TRBJ2-1	once	14	-	TGCGCCAGCAGCCCCGAGGGACACCGCAATGAGCAGTTCTTC	CASSPEGHRNEQFF
TRBV12-3/TRBV12-4	TRBJ2-7	-	17	TRBD1	TGTGCCAGCAGTTACTCGCCCGGGACAGGGGGTACGTACGAGCAGTACTTC	CASSYSPGTGGTYEQYF
TRBV6-2/TRBV6-3	TRBJ1-1	-	13	TRBD1	TGTGCCAGCAGTTCGACAGGGTACACTGAAGCTTTCTTT	CASSSTGYTEAFF
TRBV6-5	TRBJ2-7	-	13	-	TGTGCCAGCAGTCAGTCCTCCCGGTACGAGCAGTACTTC	CASSQSSRYEQYF
TRBV7-6	TRBJ2-1	-	19	TRBD2	TGTGCCAGCAGCTTAGCGTTAGCGGGAGGATTAAGCTCCTACAATGAGCAGTTCTTC	CASSLALAGGLSSYNEQFF
TRBV11-2	TRBJ2-3	-	15	TRBD1	TGTGCCAGCAGCTCTTACAGGGGGCGCGGGGATACGCAGTATTTT	CASSSYRGRGDTQYF
TRBV20-1	TRBJ2-3	few	18	TRBD2	TGCAGTGCTAGAGCTGAGACTAGCGGGAGAATCCGCACAGATACGCAGTATTTT	CSARAETSGRIRTDTQYF
TRBV19	TRBJ2-2	-	16	-	TGTGCCAGTAGTATTGGAGGGGGCGCCTTGGCCGGGGAGCTGTTTTTT	CASSIGGGALAGELFF
TRBV6-5	TRBJ2-1	few	14	TRBD2	TGTGCCAGCACCGGAACTAGCGGGTACAATGAGCAGTTCTTC	CASTGTSGYNEQFF
TRBV29-1	TRBJ2-6	large	13	-	TGCAGCGTCGCAGGGTCTGGGGCCAACGTCCTGACTTTC	CSVAGSGANVLTF
TRBV6-5	TRBJ1-1	-	11	-	TGTGCCAGTGTGGTGAACACTGAAGCTTTCTTT	CASVVNTEAFF
TRBV27	TRBJ2-7	-	11	-	TGTGCCAGAGCATCACCCTACGAGCAGTACTTC	CARASPYEQYF
TRBV6-5	TRBJ2-3	few	15	-	TGTGCCAGCTCCCCCCACGCAGGGTCTCCAGATACGCAGTATTTT	CASSPHAGSPDTQYF
TRBV20-1	TRBJ2-3	few	14	-	TGCAGTGCTCGGCGTGAGGGCCCCACAGATACGCAGTATTTT	CSARREGPTDTQYF
TRBV7-9	TRBJ1-4	-	13	-	TGTGCCAGCAGCTACCAGGGAGATGAAAAACTGTTTTTT	CASSYQGDEKLFF
TRBV4-2	TRBJ2-3	-	12	-	TGCGCCAGCAGCCAAGACGGGATTACGCAGTATTTT	CASSQDGITQYF
TRBV20-1	TRBJ1-1	once	15	-	TGCAGTGCTAGGGTATCAGGGCTGAAGAACACTGAAGCTTTCTTT	CSARVSGLKNTEAFF
TRBV29-1	TRBJ1-2	large	15	TRBD1	TGCAGCGTTGACCTAACCGGGACAGGGAACTATGGCTACACCTTC	CSVDLTGTGNYGYTF
TRBV7-2	TRBJ1-1	large	16	-	TGTGCCAGCAGCAAGGGACGGTACAACATGAACACTGAAGCTTTCTTT	CASSKGRYNMNTEAFF